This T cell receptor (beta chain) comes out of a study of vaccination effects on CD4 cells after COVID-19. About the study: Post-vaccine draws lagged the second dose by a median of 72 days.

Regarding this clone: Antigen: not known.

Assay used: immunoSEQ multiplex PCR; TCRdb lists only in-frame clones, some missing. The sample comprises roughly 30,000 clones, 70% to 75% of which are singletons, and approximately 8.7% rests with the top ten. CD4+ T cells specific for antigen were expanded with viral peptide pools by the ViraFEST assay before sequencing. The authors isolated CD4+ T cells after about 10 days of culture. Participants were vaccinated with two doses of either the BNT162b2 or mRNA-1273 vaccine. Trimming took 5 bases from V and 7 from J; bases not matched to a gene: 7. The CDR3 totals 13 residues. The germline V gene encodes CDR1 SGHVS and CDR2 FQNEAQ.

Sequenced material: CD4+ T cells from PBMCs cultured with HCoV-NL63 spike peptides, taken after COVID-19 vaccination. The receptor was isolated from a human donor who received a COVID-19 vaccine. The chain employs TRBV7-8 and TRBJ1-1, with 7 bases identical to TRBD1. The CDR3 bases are TGTGCCAGCAGCCAACAGGGGATTATTGAAGCTTTCTTT. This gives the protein CASSQQGIIEAFF.